This T cell receptor beta chain was sequenced for a study of cytomegalovirus exposure and HLA in healthy donors. This clone was recorded only once. What it binds is not known. Study-level findings and limits: Under in vitro conditions, a few CMV-associated chains were confirmed as specific for CMV antigens.

The germline gives CDR1 LNHDA, CDR2 SQIVND (reference sequence). Trimming pared 5 bases from V and 1 base from J, leaving 14 bases between. The CDR3 covers 15 residues. Primers: 60 Vbeta forward and 13 Jbeta reverse. Here immunoSEQ multiplex PCR was the method, and the copy in TCRdb shows in-frame clones only, minus some. Altogether 100,000 to 120,000 clones are present, roughly 80% being singletons, with the ten largest covering about 6.6%. These donors, healthy bone marrow donors, were studied. This sequence originates from a man aged 25 to 40 in good health and CMV-seropositive. The chain combines TRBV19 with TRBJ1-2, with a tentative D call TRBD1 (5 bases). Sequences were obtained from PBMCs. In DNA, the CDR3 is TGTGCCAGTAGTCTCGCAGGGAGGTATAACTATGGCTACACCTTC. This translates into CASSLAGRYNYGYTF. The full variable domain, in which reference TRBV19 and TRBJ1-2 provide the parts outside the CDR3, is DGGITQSPKYLFRKEGQNVTLSCEQNLNHDAMYWYRQDPGQGLRLIYYSQIVNDFQKGDIAEGYSVSREKKESFPLTVTSAQKNPTAFYLCASSLAGRYNYGYTFGSGTRLTVV.